The clone carrying this T cell receptor beta chain was seen just once. Germline V CDR1 and CDR2: MGHRA, YSYEKL. Trimming cost V 0 bases and J 4 bases, with 22 bases left between them. This CDR3 contains 19 residues. Data came from immunoSEQ multiplex PCR; TCRdb stores just in-frame clones and leaves some out. The table includes roughly 77,000 clones, about 85% detected once. The sample is drawn from a study of OX40 agonist ivuxolimab in advanced cancers. This receptor was taken from an adult with an advanced solid tumor such as melanoma, head and neck, liver or kidney cancer. The input for sequencing was CD4+ or CD8+ T cells sorted from blood, taken in a trial of the OX40 agonist ivuxolimab. The chain carries TRBV4-1 and TRBJ1-3, with a weak D call TRBD1 (5 bases). The CDR3 nucleotides are TGCGCCAGCAGCCAAGATCCGGCGCTTTTAGGGGCTTACGGAAACACCATATATTTT. Translated, it gives CASSQDPALLGAYGNTIYF.